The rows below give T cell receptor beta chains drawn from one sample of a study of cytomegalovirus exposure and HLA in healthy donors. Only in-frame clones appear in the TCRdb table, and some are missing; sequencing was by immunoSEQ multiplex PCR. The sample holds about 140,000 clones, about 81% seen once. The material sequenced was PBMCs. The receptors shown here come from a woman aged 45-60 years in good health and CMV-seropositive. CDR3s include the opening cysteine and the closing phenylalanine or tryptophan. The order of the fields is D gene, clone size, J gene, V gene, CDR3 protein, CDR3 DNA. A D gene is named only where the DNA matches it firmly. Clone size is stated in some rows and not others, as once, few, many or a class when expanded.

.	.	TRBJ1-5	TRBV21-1	CASSKVESSNQPQHF	TGTGCCAGCAGCAAAGTAGAGAGTAGCAATCAGCCCCAGCATTTT
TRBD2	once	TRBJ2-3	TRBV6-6	CASRDSGRSTDTQYF	TGTGCCAGCCGAGATAGCGGGAGGTCCACAGATACGCAGTATTTT
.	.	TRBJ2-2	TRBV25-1	CASSESVIRELFF	TGTGCCAGCAGTGAATCGGTCATCCGGGAGCTGTTTTTT
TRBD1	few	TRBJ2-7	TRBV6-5	CASSPGTEPYEQYF	TGTGCCAGCAGTCCCGGGACAGAACCCTACGAGCAGTACTTC
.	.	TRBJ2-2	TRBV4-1	CASSQGMTANTGELFF	TGCGCCAGCAGCCAAGGGATGACAGCGAACACCGGGGAGCTGTTTTTT
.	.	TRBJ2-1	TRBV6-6	CASGGPHHNEQFF	TGTGCCAGCGGAGGGCCCCACCACAATGAGCAGTTCTTC
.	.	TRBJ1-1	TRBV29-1	CSVVRQTNTEAFF	TGCAGCGTTGTGAGACAGACGAACACTGAAGCTTTCTTT
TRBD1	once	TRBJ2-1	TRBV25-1	CASSAQGSRGRPYNEQFF	TGTGCCAGCAGTGCACAGGGGTCCAGAGGACGTCCTTACAATGAGCAGTTCTTC
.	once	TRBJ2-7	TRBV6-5	CASSYTRQSYEQYF	TGTGCCAGCAGTTACACCAGGCAATCCTACGAGCAGTACTTC
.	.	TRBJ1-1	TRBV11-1	CASSYTDLGTEAFF	TGTGCCAGCAGCTATACGGACTTGGGAACTGAAGCTTTCTTT
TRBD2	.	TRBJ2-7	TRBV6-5	CASGEGLSYEQYF	TGTGCCAGCGGGGAGGGCCTCTCCTACGAGCAGTACTTC
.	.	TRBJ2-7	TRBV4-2	CASSPSGWDSYEQYF	TGTGCCAGCAGCCCCTCAGGGTGGGACTCCTACGAGCAGTACTTC
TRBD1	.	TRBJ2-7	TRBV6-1	CASSEGTGMYEQYF	TGTGCCAGCAGTGAGGGGACAGGGATGTACGAGCAGTACTTC
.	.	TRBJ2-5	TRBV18	CASSPSGNQETQYF	TGTGCCAGCTCACCATCGGGGAACCAAGAGACCCAGTACTTC
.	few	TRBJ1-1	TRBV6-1	CASSRGGAGAGAFF	TGTGCCAGCAGTCGGGGGGGCGCGGGGGCTGGAGCTTTCTTT
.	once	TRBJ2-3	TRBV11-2	CASSLAKGGVTDTQYF	TGTGCCAGCAGCTTAGCTAAAGGAGGGGTCACAGATACGCAGTATTTT
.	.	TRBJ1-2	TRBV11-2	CASSLDRAGMDVYGYTF	TGTGCCAGCAGCTTAGATCGAGCGGGTATGGACGTCTATGGCTACACCTTC
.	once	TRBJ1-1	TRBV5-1	CASSDKTVNTEAFF	TGCGCCAGCAGCGACAAAACAGTGAACACTGAAGCTTTCTTT
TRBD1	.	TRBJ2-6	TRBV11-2	CASSFDRVPGANVLTF	TGTGCCAGCAGCTTTGACAGGGTTCCCGGGGCCAACGTCCTGACTTTC
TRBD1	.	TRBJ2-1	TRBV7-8	CASSEGQDNNEQFF	TGTGCCAGCAGCGAGGGACAGGATAACAATGAGCAGTTCTTC
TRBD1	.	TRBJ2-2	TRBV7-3	CASSLRQGTRNTGELFF	TGTGCCAGCAGCTTACGACAGGGGACGCGGAACACCGGGGAGCTGTTTTTT
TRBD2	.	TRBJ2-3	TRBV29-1	CSVSSYGRGADTQYF	TGCAGCGTTAGTTCGTACGGGAGGGGTGCAGATACGCAGTATTTT
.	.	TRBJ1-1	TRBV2	CASSEATRNTEAFF	TGTGCCAGCAGTGAAGCTACAAGGAACACTGAAGCTTTCTTT
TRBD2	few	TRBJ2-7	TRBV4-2	CASSQEGGLAAWSYEQYF	TGTGCCAGCAGCCAAGAAGGGGGACTAGCGGCATGGTCCTACGAGCAGTACTTC
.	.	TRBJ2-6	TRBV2	CASSGGMVSGANVLTF	TGTGCCAGCAGTGGAGGAATGGTCTCTGGGGCCAACGTCCTGACTTTC
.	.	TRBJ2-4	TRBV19	CASSTPPLLRGNIQYF	TGTGCCAGTAGTACCCCGCCCCTGTTGAGGGGGAACATTCAGTACTTC
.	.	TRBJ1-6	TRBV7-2	CASSPGTTNSPLHF	TGTGCCAGCAGCCCCGGGACAACTAATTCACCCCTCCACTTT
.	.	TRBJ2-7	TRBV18	CASSPDSPSYEQYF	TGTGCCAGCTCACCTGACTCGCCCTCCTACGAGCAGTACTTC
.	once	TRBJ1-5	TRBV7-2	CASSLRGGPNQPQHF	TGTGCCAGCAGCTTGAGGGGGGGTCCCAATCAGCCCCAGCATTTT
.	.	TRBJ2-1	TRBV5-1	CASNEEAAYNEQFF	TGCGCCAGCAATGAGGAGGCGGCCTACAATGAGCAGTTCTTC
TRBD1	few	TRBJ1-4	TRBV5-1	CASSLDYQGAGEKLFF	TGCGCCAGCAGCTTGGACTATCAGGGGGCAGGTGAAAAACTGTTTTTT
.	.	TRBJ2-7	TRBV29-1	CSVSNQTGSSYEQYF	TGCAGCGTTTCGAACCAAACAGGCAGCTCCTACGAGCAGTACTTC
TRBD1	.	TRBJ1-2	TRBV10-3	CAISERDREGYGYTF	TGTGCCATCAGTGAGAGGGACAGGGAGGGGTATGGCTACACCTTC
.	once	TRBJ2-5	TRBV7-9	CASSLTGVKGTQYF	TGTGCCAGCAGCTTAACCGGGGTAAAGGGGACCCAGTACTTC
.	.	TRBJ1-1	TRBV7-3	CASSLQLNTEAFF	TGTGCCAGCAGCTTACAGTTGAACACTGAAGCTTTCTTT
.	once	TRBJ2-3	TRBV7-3	CASSLEGLDTQYF	TGTGCCAGCAGCTTGGAGGGATTGGATACGCAGTATTTC
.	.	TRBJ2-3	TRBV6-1	CASREGEGTDTQYF	TGTGCCAGCAGGGAGGGTGAGGGCACAGATACGCAGTATTTT
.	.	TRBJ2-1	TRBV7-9	CASSLRGSSYNEQFF	TGTGCCAGCAGCTTAAGGGGGAGCTCCTACAATGAGCAGTTCTTC
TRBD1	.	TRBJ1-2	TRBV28	CASSPMDRGLHGYTF	TGTGCCAGCAGTCCTATGGACAGGGGGCTACATGGCTACACCTTC
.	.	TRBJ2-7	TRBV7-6	CASSLATGDYEQYF	TGTGCCAGCAGCTTAGCCACCGGGGACTACGAGCAGTACTTC
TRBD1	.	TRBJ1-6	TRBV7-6	CASSRDSLNSPLHF	TGTGCCAGCAGTCGGGACAGTCTAAATTCACCCCTCCACTTT
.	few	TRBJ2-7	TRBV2	CASSATGTQYEQYF	TGTGCCAGCAGCGCCACCGGGACACAATACGAGCAGTACTTC
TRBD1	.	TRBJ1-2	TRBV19	CASKNLGQGGLHGYTF	TGTGCCAGTAAGAACTTGGGACAGGGAGGTCTCCATGGCTACACCTTC
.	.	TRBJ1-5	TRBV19	CASGANQPQHF	TGTGCCAGTGGGGCAAATCAGCCCCAGCATTTT
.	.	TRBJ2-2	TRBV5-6	CASSLVGRGNTGELFF	TGTGCCAGCAGCTTAGTGGGGCGGGGGAACACCGGGGAGCTGTTTTTT
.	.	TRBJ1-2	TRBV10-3	CATARGNYGYTF	TGTGCCACCGCCAGGGGTAACTATGGCTACACCTTC
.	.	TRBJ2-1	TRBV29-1	CSARGSSYNEQFF	TGCAGCGCTAGGGGGTCATCCTACAATGAGCAGTTCTTC
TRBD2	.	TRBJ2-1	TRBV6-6	CASSPKRELYNEQFF	TGTGCCAGCAGCCCGAAGCGGGAACTATACAATGAGCAGTTCTTC
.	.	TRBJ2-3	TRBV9	CASSVYGTFTDTQYF	TGTGCCAGCAGCGTATACGGGACTTTCACAGATACGCAGTATTTT
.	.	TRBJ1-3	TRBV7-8	CASSSGSGNTIYF	TGTGCCAGCAGCTCCGGCTCTGGAAACACCATATATTTT
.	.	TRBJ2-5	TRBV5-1	CASSFLIGDQETQYF	TGCGCCAGCAGCTTCCTTATTGGAGACCAAGAGACCCAGTACTTC
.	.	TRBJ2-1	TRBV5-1	CASSVDPSGEQFF	TGCGCCAGCAGCGTTGACCCGAGCGGGGAGCAGTTCTTC
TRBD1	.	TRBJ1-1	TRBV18	CASSPSGTGSWVTEAFF	TGTGCCAGCTCACCGAGCGGGACAGGTTCCTGGGTGACTGAAGCTTTCTTT
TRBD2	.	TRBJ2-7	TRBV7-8	CASSWTSAYEQYF	TGTGCCAGCAGTTGGACTAGCGCCTACGAGCAGTACTTC
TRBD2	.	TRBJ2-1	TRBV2	CASVPGVAGRWYNEQFF	TGTGCCAGCGTTCCGGGGGTAGCGGGAAGGTGGTACAATGAGCAGTTCTTC